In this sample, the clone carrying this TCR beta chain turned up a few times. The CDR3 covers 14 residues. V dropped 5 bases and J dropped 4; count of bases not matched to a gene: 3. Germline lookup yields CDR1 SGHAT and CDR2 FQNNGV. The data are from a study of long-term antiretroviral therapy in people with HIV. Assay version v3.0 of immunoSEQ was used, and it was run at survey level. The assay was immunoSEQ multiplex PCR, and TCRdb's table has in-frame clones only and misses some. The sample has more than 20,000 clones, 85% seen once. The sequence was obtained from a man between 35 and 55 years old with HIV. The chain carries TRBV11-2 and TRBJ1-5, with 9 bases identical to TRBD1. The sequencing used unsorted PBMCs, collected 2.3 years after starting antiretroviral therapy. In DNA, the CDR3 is TGTGCCAGCAGCCTTGGACAGGGGAATCAGCCCCAGCATTTT. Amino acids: CASSLGQGNQPQHF.